This TCR beta chain was obtained from a study of blood T cell repertoires in COVID-19. The wider study: In each case, the material was cDNA or gDNA derived from T cells, B-cell-depleted T cells, or PBMCs.

Methods used by the authors: By means of reference gene primer amplification, nucleated cell counts were estimated. Here immunoSEQ multiplex PCR was the method, and the copy in TCRdb shows in-frame clones only, minus some. The D gene and trimming were derived from the DNA, and the V and J assignments and clone size from that table. The table includes 150,000 to 200,000 clones, about 83% detected once. The clonotype comes from a woman aged 80 or over with acute or convalescent COVID-19. The sample comprised peripheral blood.

For the CDR3, the DNA is TGTGCCAGCAGTTTTCCCCCCGGGGGACGGGTAGGAAAACTGTTTTTT. Translating it yields CASSFPPGGRVGKLFF. The genes are TRBV6-6 and TRBJ1-4; tentatively, D is TRBD1 (5 bases). The length of the CDR3 is 16 residues. The germline V and J ends were trimmed by 4 bases and 10 bases, with 22 bases remaining between them. In germline, CDR1 is MNHNY, CDR2 SVGAGI (reference sequence).